Following are 24 T cell receptor beta chains from one sample sequenced in a study of blood T cell repertoires in COVID-19. Only in-frame clones appear in the TCRdb table, and some are missing; sequencing was by immunoSEQ multiplex PCR. The sample lists approximately 190,000 clones, around 80% occurring once. Sequencing was done on a sample of peripheral blood. The receptors originated from a man under 40 with active or convalescent COVID-19.

This clone was seen just once. The V gene is TRBV10-3, the J gene TRBJ2-5, with a possible D match to TRBD1 (5 bases). CDR3 size: 13 residues. The ends were cut back, 6 bases at V and 2 bases at J, with 10 bases in the middle. Germline V gene data show CDR1 as ENHRY and CDR2 as SYGVKD. The CDR3, as DNA: TGTGCCATCAGCGACCGACAGCAAGAGACCCAGTACTTC. Translating it yields CAISDRQQETQYF.

V usage is TRBV2 and J usage is TRBJ1-2, with 11 bases matching TRBD1. J was trimmed by 8 bases and V by 2 bases; bases with no gene match: 4. This CDR3 spans 14 amino acids. Germline V gene sequence: CDR1 SNHLY, CDR2 FYNNEI. This CDR3 is CASSEWDRGSGYTF. CDR3 coding DNA: TGTGCCAGCAGTGAATGGGACAGGGGGAGCGGCTACACCTTC.

This rearrangement joins TRBV7-2 to TRBJ1-2; D may be TRBD1 (6 bases). There are 16 residues in the CDR3. Germline values: CDR1 SGHTA, CDR2 FQGNSA. With 5 bases removed from V and 6 bases from J, the gap between germline ends came to 22 bases. The CDR3 reads CASSPLSGGRENGYTF. CDR3 in DNA: TGTGCCAGCAGCCCCCTGAGCGGGGGCAGAGAGAATGGCTACACCTTC. The full variable domain, in which reference TRBV7-2 and TRBJ1-2 provide the parts outside the CDR3, is GAGVSQSPSNKVTEKGKDVELRCDPISGHTALYWYRQSLGQGLEFLIYFQGNSAPDKSGLPSDRFSAERTGGSVSTLTIQRTQQEDSAVYLCASSPLSGGRENGYTFGSGTRLTVV.

This clone was picked up a small number of times. The V and J genes are TRBV19 and TRBJ1-2; a possible D gene is TRBD1 (6 bases). Germline-derived CDR1 and CDR2 are LNHDA and SQIVND (reference sequence). Trimming shortened V by 9 bases and J by 3 bases, and 8 bases separated the two germline ends. The CDR3 sequence is 11 residues long. CDR3 DNA sequence: TGTGCCAGCCGACAGGACTATGGCTACACCTTC. Amino acids: CASRQDYGYTF.

This clone turned up a few times. The chain combines TRBV5-1 with TRBJ1-1; possibly TRBD1 for D (5 bases). This CDR3 has 16 residues. V lost 0 bases and J 4 bases, leaving 16 bases between the germline ends. The germline V gene has CDR1 SGHRS and CDR2 YFSETQ. CDR3 sequence: CASSLVSLGGRTEAFF. In DNA, the CDR3 is TGCGCCAGCAGCTTGGTTTCTTTGGGGGGTCGCACTGAAGCTTTCTTT. Based on the CDR3 plus reference TRBV5-1 and TRBJ1-1, the full variable domain is KAGVTQTPRYLIKTRGQQVTLSCSPISGHRSVSWYQQTPGQGLQFLFEYFSETQRNKGNFPGRFSGRQFSNSRSEMNVSTLELGDSALYLCASSLVSLGGRTEAFFGQGTRLTVV.

V usage is TRBV5-4 and J usage is TRBJ2-4; 9 nucleotides match TRBD2. The CDR3 runs 16 residues. V was pared by 4 bases and J by 5 bases, with 10 bases of the junction left unmatched. The germline CDR1 and CDR2 sequences are SGHNT and YYREEE (reference sequence). The DNA of the CDR3 is TGTGCCAGCAGCCTCCATCGCGGGGGGGCTGAAAACATTCAGTACTTC. Translated: CASSLHRGGAENIQYF.

The chain recombines TRBV7-8 with TRBJ1-5; maybe TRBD1 (6 bases). The CDR3 sequence is 14 residues long. V was cut by 5 bases and J by 4 bases, with 12 bases left in between. The germline V gene has CDR1 SGHVS and CDR2 FQNEAQ. The CDR3 coding sequence is TGTGCCAGCAGCCCCCGTGGACAGAATCAGCCCCAGCATTTT. This translates into CASSPRGQNQPQHF.

This chain joins TRBV5-1 and TRBJ1-5, with 7 positions matching TRBD1. Germline lookup yields CDR1 SGHRS and CDR2 YFSETQ. The CDR3 sequence is 15 residues long. The V segment lost 0 bases and the J segment 1 base; nucleotides outside the gene matches: 1. CDR3: CASSLEQGSNQPQHF. For the CDR3, the DNA is TGCGCCAGCAGCTTGGAACAGGGGAGCAATCAGCCCCAGCATTTT.

The chain employs TRBV4-3 and TRBJ2-1; 10 nucleotides line up with TRBD2. Per germline, CDR1 LGHNA and CDR2 YSLEER. The CDR3 has 17 amino acids. Germline trimming cut 2 bases from V and 5 bases from J; bases unmatched to any gene: 9. CDR3 region: CASSQFLKGTSDNEQFF. The CDR3, as DNA: TGCGCCAGCAGCCAATTTCTGAAGGGGACTAGCGACAATGAGCAGTTCTTC.

J is TRBJ1-5 and V is TRBV27; possible D gene TRBD1, 6 bases. The CDR3 length is 16 residues. Trimming took off 4 bases at V and 2 bases at J, with 15 bases between the two ends. Germline V lookup: CDR1 MNHEY, CDR2 SMNVEV (reference sequence). The CDR3 sequence: CASSSNRVRGNQPQHF. CDR3 bases: TGTGCCAGCAGTTCAAACAGGGTAAGGGGCAATCAGCCCCAGCATTTT.

This sequence joins TRBV5-1 and TRBJ2-5; TRBD2 matches at 9 bases. Germline trimming cut 4 bases from V and 2 bases from J; bases unmatched to any gene: 6. The CDR3 is made up of 15 amino acids. From germline, CDR1 is SGHRS and CDR2 YFSETQ. CDR3 sequence: CASSILAGWQETQYF. In DNA, the CDR3 is TGCGCCAGCAGCATCCTAGCGGGGTGGCAAGAGACCCAGTACTTC.

The chain carries TRBV28 and TRBJ2-2; D is unclear. The V end was cut by 2 bases, the J end by 8 bases, with 9 bases between. The germline CDR1 and CDR2 sequences are MDHEN and SYDVKM. This CDR3 contains 13 residues. The CDR3 bases are TGTGCCAGCAGTTTACCGCGTCCAGGGGAGCTGTTTTTT. Translation: CASSLPRPGELFF.

This chain links TRBV27 with TRBJ2-3, with D perhaps matching TRBD2 (5 bases). Trimming cost V 5 bases and J 0 bases, with 12 bases left between them. The CDR3 length is 15 residues. From germline, CDR1 is MNHEY and CDR2 SMNVEV (reference sequence). The CDR3 DNA reads as TGTGCCAGCAGTCCCCGGACTGTTAGCACAGATACGCAGTATTTT. Encoded protein: CASSPRTVSTDTQYF.

The rearrangement joins TRBV11-2 to TRBJ2-2, with a tentative D call TRBD2 (5 bases). Deletions cut 1 base from V and 6 bases from J, with 9 bases between. Germline V CDR1 and CDR2: SGHAT, FQNNGV. CDR3 length: 14 residues. CDR3 region: CASSLAGLAGELFF. The CDR3 DNA reads as TGTGCCAGCAGCTTAGCGGGGTTGGCCGGGGAGCTGTTTTTT. The complete variable domain, with remaining parts taken from reference TRBV11-2 and TRBJ2-2, reads EAGVAQSPRYKIIEKRQSVAFWCNPISGHATLYWYQQILGQGPKLLIQFQNNGVVDDSQLPKDRFSAERLKGVDSTLKIQPAKLEDSAVYLCASSLAGLAGELFFGEGSRLTVL.

V is TRBV6-5 and J is TRBJ1-1; no firm D call. The V end lost 6 bases, the J end lost 1 base, and 9 bases lay between the germline ends. Germline V lookup: CDR1 MNHEY, CDR2 SVGAGI. This CDR3 has 13 amino acids. CDR3 protein: CASRSLANTEAFF. CDR3 DNA sequence: TGTGCCAGCAGATCCCTGGCGAACACTGAAGCTTTCTTT.

This clone came up a few times. This sequence joins TRBV7-8 and TRBJ2-7, with TRBD2 matching over 9 bases. This CDR3 has 14 amino acids. Losses at the gene ends were 2 bases for V and 2 bases for J; bases not matched to a gene: 1. CDR1 is SGHVS and CDR2 is FQNEAQ in the germline V gene. Written as DNA, the CDR3 is TGTGCCAGCAGCTTACGACTAGCGGCCTACGAGCAGTACTTC. Protein sequence: CASSLRLAAYEQYF.

The rearrangement joins TRBV3-1 (or the pseudogene TRBV3-2) to TRBJ1-4; 9 bases are a match to TRBD1. Trimming at V came to 1 base and at J to 3 bases, leaving 6 bases not matched to a gene. In germline, CDR1 is LGHDT, CDR2 YNNKEL (reference sequence). The length of the CDR3 is 17 residues. For the CDR3, the DNA is TGTGCCAGCAGCCAAGTCCCGGGACAGGGTTCTAATGAAAAACTGTTTTTT. Protein: CASSQVPGQGSNEKLFF.

J is TRBJ2-3 and V is TRBV7-6, with 10 bases identical to TRBD2. Looked up from germline, CDR1 is SGHVS and CDR2 is FNYEAQ. V lost 0 bases and J lost 3; bases outside the gene matches: 6. The CDR3 runs to 17 residues. In DNA, the CDR3 is TGTGCCAGCAGCTTAGCCGAAAGCGGGAGGGCTACAGATACGCAGTATTTT. Its translation: CASSLAESGRATDTQYF.

The chain recombines TRBV27 with TRBJ1-4, with 7 bases aligning to TRBD1. Germline trimming cut 4 bases from V and 8 bases from J; bases unmatched to any gene: 7. This CDR3 spans 14 amino acids. The germline gives CDR1 MNHEY, CDR2 SMNVEV (reference sequence). CDR3: CASSSRDRPEKLFF. CDR3 nucleotide sequence: TGTGCCAGCAGTTCCAGGGACAGACCGGAAAAACTGTTTTTT.

The V call is TRBV5-1, the J call TRBJ1-2, with 9 bases matching TRBD1. Germline V gene sequence: CDR1 SGHRS, CDR2 YFSETQ. The CDR3 consists of 16 residues. The ends lost 3 bases at V and 2 bases at J; junction bases unmatched: 8. The CDR3 DNA reads TGCGCCAGCAGCTCCGGACAGGGGAGTTTCAACTATGGCTACACCTTC. Protein: CASSSGQGSFNYGYTF.

The rearrangement links TRBV3-1 (or the pseudogene TRBV3-2) to TRBJ2-7; a possible D gene is TRBD1 (6 bases). V was cut by 1 base and J by 6 bases, with 13 bases left in between. CDR1 and CDR2 from the germline V gene are LGHDT and YNNKEL (reference sequence). This CDR3 region has 14 residues. CDR3 protein: CASSQATGVGEQYV. The CDR3 DNA follows: TGTGCCAGCAGCCAAGCGACAGGAGTAGGCGAGCAGTACGTC.

The rearrangement uses TRBV5-5 and TRBJ1-4; D unresolved. The V gene's germline CDR1 is SGHKS and CDR2 YYEKEE (reference sequence). The CDR3 sequence is 14 residues long. V shed 1 base and J shed 1 base, with 5 bases lying between them. This chain's CDR3 is CASSLSVTNEKLFF. CDR3 DNA: TGTGCCAGCAGCTTGTCAGTAACTAATGAAAAACTGTTTTTT.

The rearrangement joins TRBV3-1 (or the pseudogene TRBV3-2) to TRBJ1-2; D is perhaps TRBD1 (5 bases). This CDR3 has 13 residues. The germline CDR1 and CDR2 sequences are LGHDT and YNNKEL (reference sequence). Trimming took off 8 bases at V and 7 bases at J, with 17 bases between the two ends. This CDR3 is CASSRRGVGGYTF. The CDR3 DNA reads TGTGCCAGCTCACGACGGGGGGTGGGTGGCTACACCTTC.

The chain carries TRBV28 and TRBJ1-2, with a possible D match to TRBD1 (6 bases). The CDR3 is 13 amino acids. The germline CDR1 and CDR2 sequences are MDHEN and SYDVKM. V was shortened by 7 bases and J by 4 bases, with 13 bases between the two germline ends. Here the CDR3 reads CASTGGQSYGYTF. The CDR3 nucleotides are TGTGCCAGCACCGGCGGACAGAGCTATGGCTACACCTTC.